The next 9 T cell receptor beta chains were all read from a single sample in a study of post-analysis software for immune sequencing data. Study-level results: Five or six TRBV segments (TRBV5-6, TRBV5-1 and TRBV20-1 among them) occurred more frequently in patients than in controls.

These receptors have no identified antigens. Incorporated into the TCR beta cDNA libraries were unique molecular identifiers, which served to reduce PCR and sequencing biases. TCRdb used MiXCR to reprocess the PCR reads, holding one entry per CDR3 protein. The sample has under 650,000 distinct CDR3 sequences, 44% seen once. The sequencing input was blood. The receptor source for this set is a girl between 5 and 17 years old with multiple sclerosis.

This clonotype was found a few times. This chain links TRBV24-1 with TRBJ2-3; D might be TRBD1 (6 bases). This CDR3 is 14 amino acids long. Germline V gene lookup returns CDR1 KGHDR and CDR2 SFDVKD. Trimming shortened V by 4 bases and J by 6 bases, and 13 bases separated the two germline ends. CDR3: CATSDPGVGDTQYF. The CDR3 nucleotides read TGTGCCACCAGTGACCCAGGGGTCGGGGATACGCAGTATTTT.

The V gene is TRBV10-3, the J gene TRBJ2-1, with TRBD2 matching over 10 bases. This CDR3 spans 14 amino acids. J gave up 8 bases and V 2 bases, and 3 bases lay outside the gene matches. CDR1 and CDR2 (germline): ENHRY, SYGVKD. The CDR3, as DNA: TGTGCCATCAGTGAGGGACTAGCGGAATATGAGCAGTTCTTC. Protein product: CAISEGLAEYEQFF.

The V gene is TRBV15, the J gene TRBJ2-3, with 13 bases matching TRBD2. Per the germline V gene, CDR1 is LNHNV and CDR2 is YYDKDF (reference sequence). Trimming at V came to 3 bases and at J to 7 bases, leaving 10 bases not matched to a gene. The CDR3 loop spans 17 amino acids. CDR3 loop: CATSRGPLAGGPYTQYF. The DNA for the CDR3 is TGTGCCACCAGCAGGGGGCCACTAGCGGGGGGGCCCTATACGCAGTATTTT.

In this sample, this clonotype turned up a few times. This chain connects TRBV27 to TRBJ2-6, with no clear D. The CDR3 contains 13 residues. Germline CDR1 reads MNHEY; CDR2 reads SMNVEV (reference sequence). Deletions cut 5 bases from V and 4 bases from J, with 6 bases between. The DNA of the CDR3 is TGTGCCAGCAGTCATCGGGGGGCCAACGTCCTGACTTTC. Its translation: CASSHRGANVLTF.

This clonotype showed up just a few times. As DNA, the CDR3 is TGTGCCATCAGCGACAGACTAGCGGATTACAATGAGCAGTTCTTC. Amino acid sequence: CAISDRLADYNEQFF. The chain combines TRBV10-3 with TRBJ2-1, with 9 positions matching TRBD2. From germline, CDR1 is ENHRY and CDR2 SYGVKD. V shed 6 bases and J 4 bases; nucleotides not matched to a gene: 7. The CDR3 totals 15 residues.

The count of this clonotype is one. The chain has TRBV20-1 and TRBJ2-3; 12 nucleotides agree with TRBD2. Per germline, CDR1 DFQATT and CDR2 SNEGSKA (reference sequence). Trimming cost V 3 bases and J 5 bases; bases outside gene matches: 3. The CDR3 runs 14 residues. CDR3 bases: TGCAGTGCTAGGACTAGCGGGGGCTTAGATACGCAGTATTTT. Translating gives CSARTSGGLDTQYF.

This clonotype turned up a few times. This chain links TRBV12-3 or TRBV12-4 with TRBJ2-7; D is undetermined. The V gene lost 7 bases and the J gene lost 2 bases, with 15 bases spanning the gap. The CDR3 is 14 amino acids. The chain's CDR3 is CASTRSHAPYEQYF. CDR3 in DNA: TGTGCCAGCACCCGCAGCCACGCTCCCTACGAGCAGTACTTC.

V gene TRBV11-1 combines with J gene TRBJ2-5; D gene ambiguous. V was pared by 1 base and J by 3 bases, with 9 bases between. The CDR3 contains 14 residues. From germline, CDR1 is SGHAT and CDR2 FQDESV (reference sequence). CDR3 DNA sequence: TGTGCCAGCAGCTTAGACCCAGGCGAAGAGACCCAGTACTTC. This gives the protein CASSLDPGEETQYF. The entire variable domain, with the rest obtained from reference TRBV11-1 and TRBJ2-5, is as follows: EAEVAQSPRYKITEKSQAVAFWCDPISGHATLYWYRQILGQGPELLVQFQDESVVDDSQLPKDRFSAERLKGVDSTLKIQPAELGDSAMYLCASSLDPGEETQYFGPGTRLLVL.

The V gene is TRBV15, the J gene TRBJ1-2; perhaps TRBD1 as D (5 bases). Germline CDR1 and CDR2: LNHNV and YYDKDF (reference sequence). The CDR3 length is 17 residues. V was shortened by 2 bases and J by 4 bases, with 20 bases between the two germline ends. CDR3 in DNA: TGTGCCACCAGCAGACGCCGGGACGTAACTAAAAGCTATGGCTACACCTTC. Protein sequence: CATSRRRDVTKSYGYTF.